Detailed here is one T cell receptor (beta chain). The antigen is unknown. The PCR ran on 60 Vbeta and 13 Jbeta primers. As processed by the authors: About 10 million shared chains were among 65 million to 85 million unique TCR beta chains counted in a later analysis. Measured with immunoSEQ multiplex PCR; TCRdb has only the in-frame clones, and not every one. From that table come the V and J calls and clone size; the DNA was used to work out D and trimming. Of 110,000 to 150,000 clones in the sample, 70% to 90% are singletons; the top ten hold about 4.1%. These data come from a study of cytomegalovirus exposure and HLA in healthy donors. The study's findings and limits: V segments that were indistinguishable, TRBV6-2 and TRBV6-3 among them, were omitted from analysis. A list of 164 TCR beta chains associated with cytomegalovirus was given. The later analysis indicated that the majority of CMV-associated TCR beta chains appeared HLA-restricted.

CDR3 length equals 17 residues. The J segment lost 0 bases and the V segment lost 1 base, leaving 6 bases of the junction unmatched. Per germline, CDR1 SGHTA and CDR2 FQGNSA. The sequence derives from a woman in her thirties or forties in good health and CMV-seropositive. The chain links TRBV7-2 to TRBJ1-5, with TRBD1 matching over 7 bases. The sample comprised PBMCs. CDR3 nucleotides: TGTGCCAGCAGCTTAGGACAGGGCCTCATTAGCAATCAGCCCCAGCATTTT. Its protein product is CASSLGQGLISNQPQHF.